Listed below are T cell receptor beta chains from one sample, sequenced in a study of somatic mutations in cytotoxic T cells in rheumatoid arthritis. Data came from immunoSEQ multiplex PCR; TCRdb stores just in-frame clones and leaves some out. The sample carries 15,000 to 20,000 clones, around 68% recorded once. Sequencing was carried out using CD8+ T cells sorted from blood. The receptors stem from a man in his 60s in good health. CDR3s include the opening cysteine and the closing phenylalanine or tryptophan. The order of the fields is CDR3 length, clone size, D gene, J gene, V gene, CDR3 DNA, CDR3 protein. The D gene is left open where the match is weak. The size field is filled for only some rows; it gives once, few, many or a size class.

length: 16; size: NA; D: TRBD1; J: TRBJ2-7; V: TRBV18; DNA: TGTGCCAGCTCACCTCCGGGACAGGGGTTTTCCTACGAGCAGTACTTC; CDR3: CASSPPGQGFSYEQYF
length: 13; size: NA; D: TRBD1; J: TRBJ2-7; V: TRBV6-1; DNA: TGTGCCAGCACCTCGGCCAGGGGGTACGAGCAGTACTTC; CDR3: CASTSARGYEQYF
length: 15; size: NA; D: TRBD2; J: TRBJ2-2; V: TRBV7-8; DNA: TGTGCCAGCAGTCAGCTAGCGGGGTTTACCGGGGAGCTGTTTTTT; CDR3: CASSQLAGFTGELFF
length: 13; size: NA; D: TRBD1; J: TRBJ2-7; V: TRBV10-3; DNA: TGTGCCACGGTGGACAGGAGCTCCTACGAGCAGTACTTC; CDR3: CATVDRSSYEQYF
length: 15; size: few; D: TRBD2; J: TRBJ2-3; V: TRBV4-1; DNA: TGCGCCAGCAGCCATAAAGCGGGAGGCACAGATACGCAGTATTTT; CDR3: CASSHKAGGTDTQYF
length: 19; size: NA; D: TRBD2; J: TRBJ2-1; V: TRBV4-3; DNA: TGCGCCAGCAGCCAAGATCCGCGTTTGCGAGGACTAGGGTACAATGAGCAGTTCTTC; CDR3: CASSQDPRLRGLGYNEQFF
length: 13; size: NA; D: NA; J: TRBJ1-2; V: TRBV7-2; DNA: TGTGCCAGCAGCTACCCAGAGGCGCGGGGCTACACCTTC; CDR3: CASSYPEARGYTF
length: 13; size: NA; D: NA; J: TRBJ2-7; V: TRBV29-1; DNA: TGCAGCGGTTCCACGGGGCTAGCGTACGAGCAGTACTTC; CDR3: CSGSTGLAYEQYF
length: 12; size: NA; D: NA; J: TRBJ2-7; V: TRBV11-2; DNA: TGTGCCAGCCAACCACCCTACTACGAGCAGTACTTC; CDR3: CASQPPYYEQYF
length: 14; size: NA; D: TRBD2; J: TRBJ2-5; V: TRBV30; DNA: TGTGCCTGGACCACCTGGGAGGGGCAAGAGACCCAGTACTTC; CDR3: CAWTTWEGQETQYF
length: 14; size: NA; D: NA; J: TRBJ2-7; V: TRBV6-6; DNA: TGTGCCAGCAGTTTAGAGGGAGGGGGCTACGAGCAGTACTTC; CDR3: CASSLEGGGYEQYF
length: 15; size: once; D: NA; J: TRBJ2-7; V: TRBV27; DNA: TGTGCCAGCAGTACACGGGGAGACTCCCCCTACGAGCAGTACTTC; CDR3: CASSTRGDSPYEQYF
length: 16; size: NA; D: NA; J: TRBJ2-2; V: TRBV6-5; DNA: TGTGCCAGCAGTTACGGGGACACCCTCAACACCGGGGAGCTGTTTTTT; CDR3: CASSYGDTLNTGELFF
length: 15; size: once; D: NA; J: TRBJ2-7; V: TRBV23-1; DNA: TGCGCCAGCAGTCCATTAGGGGGTTCGACCTACGAGCAGTACTTC; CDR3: CASSPLGGSTYEQYF
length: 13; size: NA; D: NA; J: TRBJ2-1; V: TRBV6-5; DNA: TGTGCCAGCAGTCCCTCAACCGGGAATGAGCAGTTCTTC; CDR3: CASSPSTGNEQFF
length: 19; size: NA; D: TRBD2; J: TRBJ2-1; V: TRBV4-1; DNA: TGCGCCAGCAGCCAATACCCTAGCGGGAGGGAACCCCGTTACAATGAGCAGTTCTTC; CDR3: CASSQYPSGREPRYNEQFF
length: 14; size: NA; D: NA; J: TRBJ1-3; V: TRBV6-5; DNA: TGTGCCAGCAGGAGACAGAGCTCTGGAAACACCATATATTTT; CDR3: CASRRQSSGNTIYF
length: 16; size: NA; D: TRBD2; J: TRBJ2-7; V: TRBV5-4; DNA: TGTGCCAGCAGCTTGGAGGGACTAGCGGGCACCTACGAGCAGTACTTC; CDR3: CASSLEGLAGTYEQYF
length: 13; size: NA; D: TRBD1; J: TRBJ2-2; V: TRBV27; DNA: TGTGCCAGCAGTCCGGACAGGGCCGGGGAGCTGTTTTTT; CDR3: CASSPDRAGELFF
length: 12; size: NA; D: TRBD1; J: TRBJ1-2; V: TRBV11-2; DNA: TGTGCCAGCAGCCCAGGGGGCTATGGCTACACCTTC; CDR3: CASSPGGYGYTF
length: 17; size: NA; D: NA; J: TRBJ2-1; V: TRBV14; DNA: TGTGCCAGCAGCCCAAGATCGGGAAACTGGGGATACAATGAGCAGTTCTTC; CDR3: CASSPRSGNWGYNEQFF
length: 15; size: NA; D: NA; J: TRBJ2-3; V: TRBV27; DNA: TGTGCCAGCAGTTTAGATACAGGGCGAACAGATACGCAGTATTTT; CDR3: CASSLDTGRTDTQYF
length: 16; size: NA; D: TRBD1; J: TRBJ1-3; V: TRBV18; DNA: TGTGCCAGCTCAAACAAGGACAGGGGTTTTGGAAACACCATATATTTT; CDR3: CASSNKDRGFGNTIYF
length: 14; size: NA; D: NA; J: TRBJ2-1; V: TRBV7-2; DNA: TGTGCCAGCAGCTTCCGGGACTCCGCGAATGAGCAGTTCTTC; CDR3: CASSFRDSANEQFF
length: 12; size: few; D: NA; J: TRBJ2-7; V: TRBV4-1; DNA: TGCGCCAGCAGCCAAATCGGCTACGAGCAGTACTTC; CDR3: CASSQIGYEQYF
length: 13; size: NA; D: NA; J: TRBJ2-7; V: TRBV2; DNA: TGTGCCAGCAGTGAGACATATTCCTACGAGCAGTACTTC; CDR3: CASSETYSYEQYF
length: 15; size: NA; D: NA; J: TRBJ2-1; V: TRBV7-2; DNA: TGTGCCAGCAGCTTAGAATACCTATCACCCTGGGAGCAGTTCTTC; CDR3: CASSLEYLSPWEQFF
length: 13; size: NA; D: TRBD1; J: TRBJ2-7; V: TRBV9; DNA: TGTGCCAGCAGCGTAGCTACAGGGGACGAGCAGTACTTC; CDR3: CASSVATGDEQYF
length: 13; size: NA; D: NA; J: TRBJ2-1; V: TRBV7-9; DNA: TGTGCCAGCAGCCCCCAAGAGACACATGAGCAGTTCTTC; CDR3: CASSPQETHEQFF
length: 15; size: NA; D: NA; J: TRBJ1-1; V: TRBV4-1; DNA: TGCGCCAGCAGCCAACGGGTCGATTCGAACACTGAAGCTTTCTTT; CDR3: CASSQRVDSNTEAFF
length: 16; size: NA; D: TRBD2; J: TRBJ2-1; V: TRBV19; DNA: TGTGCCAGTAGAACTTCGGGGGGGAGCTCCTACAATGAGCAGTTCTTC; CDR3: CASRTSGGSSYNEQFF
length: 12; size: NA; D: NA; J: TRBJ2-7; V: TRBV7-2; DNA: TGTACCAGCAGCTCGGGAACCTACGAGCAGTACTTC; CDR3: CTSSSGTYEQYF
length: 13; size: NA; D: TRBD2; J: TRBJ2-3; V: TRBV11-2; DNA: TGTGCCAGCAGCTCTAGCGGGGGTGATACGCAGTATTTT; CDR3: CASSSSGGDTQYF
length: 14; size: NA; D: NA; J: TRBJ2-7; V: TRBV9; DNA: TGTGCCAGCAGCGTAGGGGGGGTCGGCTACGAGCAGTACTTC; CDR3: CASSVGGVGYEQYF
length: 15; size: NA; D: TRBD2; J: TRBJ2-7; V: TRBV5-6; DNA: TGTGCCAGCAGCTTTGGGACTAGCCAGACCTACGAGCAGTACTTC; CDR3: CASSFGTSQTYEQYF
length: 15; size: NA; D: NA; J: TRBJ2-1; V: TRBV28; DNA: TGTGCCAGCAGTCGGCGGGGCACGTTGTACAATGAGCAGTTCTTC; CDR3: CASSRRGTLYNEQFF